The 19 T cell receptor beta chains below come from one sample, sequenced in a study of OX40 agonist ivuxolimab in advanced cancers. The data were produced by immunoSEQ multiplex PCR, yet TCRdb's version contains in-frame clones alone and is incomplete. The sample includes approximately 79,000 clones, 70% to 90% of them seen just once. The sample here was CD4+ or CD8+ T cells sorted from blood, taken in a trial of the OX40 agonist ivuxolimab. Receptor source: an adult with an advanced solid tumor such as melanoma, head and neck, liver or kidney cancer.

J is TRBJ2-3 and V is TRBV6-1; 8 nucleotides align to TRBD1. The CDR3 spans 15 residues. The germline CDR1 and CDR2 sequences are MNHNS and SASEGT. V was clipped by 5 bases and J by 0 bases; unmatched bases: 4. The CDR3 protein is CASSPGQVSTDTQYF. The CDR3 region has the DNA TGTGCCAGCAGTCCGGGACAGGTGAGCACAGATACGCAGTATTTT.

In its sample, this clone was seen a few times. This chain uses TRBV7-3 with TRBJ2-3, with no clear D. The germline V gene encodes CDR1 SGHTA and CDR2 FQGTGA. Trimming removed 6 bases at V and 0 bases at J, with 13 bases between. The length of the CDR3 is 15 residues. The CDR3 here is CASRHGARSTDTQYF. CDR3 in DNA: TGTGCCAGCAGGCACGGAGCGCGGAGCACAGATACGCAGTATTTT.

The table lists this clone with a few counts. The V call is TRBV28, the J call TRBJ2-5, with 7 positions matching TRBD1. This CDR3 has 15 amino acids. Germline CDR1 MDHEN, CDR2 SYDVKM. Trimming cost V 0 bases and J 2 bases; bases outside gene matches: 3. The CDR3 bases are TGTGCCAGCAGTTTATGGGGCAGGGGGCAAGAGACCCAGTACTTC. Translation gives CASSLWGRGQETQYF.

V usage is TRBV4-3 and J usage is TRBJ1-2; D may be TRBD1 (6 bases). V gave up 0 bases and J gave up 9 bases, with 17 bases separating them. The CDR3 covers 15 residues. Germline CDR1 reads LGHNA; CDR2 reads YSLEER. The CDR3 DNA reads as TGCGCCAGCAGCCAAGATGTCGGAAGGGGGACTAGCTACACCTTC. This sequence encodes CASSQDVGRGTSYTF.

CDR3 region: CASSLLKNTGELFF. CDR3 nucleotides: TGTGCCAGCAGCTTATTGAAGAACACCGGGGAGCTGTTTTTT. V and J are TRBV7-9 and TRBJ2-2; D is unresolved. Germline V gene data show CDR1 as SEHNR and CDR2 as FQNEAQ (reference sequence). CDR3 size: 14 residues. Deletions cut 2 bases from V and 1 base from J, with 5 bases between.

This sequence joins TRBV19 and TRBJ2-2, with D possibly matching TRBD1 (5 bases). CDR1 LNHDA and CDR2 SQIVND come from the germline V gene (reference sequence). The CDR3 is 21 amino acids. With 0 bases removed from V and 2 bases from J, the gap between germline ends came to 25 bases. CDR3 nucleotide sequence: TGTGCCAGTAGTATAGATCTATATTCGAGAGGCACAACAGGTAACACCGGGGAGCTGTTTTTT. Translation gives CASSIDLYSRGTTGNTGELFF.

The chain joins TRBV28 to TRBJ1-5, with D possibly being TRBD1 (6 bases). V lost 5 bases, J lost 6 bases, and 14 bases lay in between. This CDR3 is 14 amino acids long. Germline loops: CDR1 MDHEN, CDR2 SYDVKM. CDR3 in amino acids: CASSGGGGGQPQHF. The CDR3, as DNA: TGTGCCAGCAGTGGGGGAGGGGGGGGTCAGCCCCAGCATTTT.

The rearrangement joins TRBV5-4 to TRBJ2-2; D unclear. The CDR3 consists of 12 residues. Trimming removed 5 bases from V and 9 bases from J, with 11 bases in between. The germline gives CDR1 SGHNT, CDR2 YYREEE (reference sequence). CDR3 sequence (DNA): TGTGCCAGCAGTCTCCCTGAGCGGGAGCTGTTTTTT. Its translation is CASSLPERELFF.

The CDR3 DNA reads as TGTGCCAGCAGCTTAGGGCGGTCCACAGATACGCAGTATTTT. Its protein product is CASSLGRSTDTQYF. The chain links TRBV7-9 to TRBJ2-3; D is undetermined. Germline V gene sequence: CDR1 SEHNR, CDR2 FQNEAQ (reference sequence). V was trimmed by 1 base and J by 2 bases, leaving 7 bases between them. This CDR3 is 14 amino acids long.

The V gene is TRBV13, the J gene TRBJ1-1; D unclear. The CDR3 is 11 amino acids. Germline-derived CDR1 and CDR2 are PRHDT and FYEKMQ (reference sequence). The ends were cut back, 5 bases at V and 2 bases at J, with 3 bases in the middle. The CDR3 DNA follows: TGTGCCAGCAGCCTAAACACTGAAGCTTTCTTT. This encodes CASSLNTEAFF.

This rearrangement joins TRBV7-2 to TRBJ1-1, with D uncertain. Trimming removed 1 base from V and 1 base from J, with 7 bases in between. The CDR3 consists of 14 residues. Germline CDR1 SGHTA, CDR2 FQGNSA. The CDR3 loop reads CASSLDPANTEAFF. The CDR3 DNA reads as TGTGCCAGCAGCTTAGACCCTGCGAACACTGAAGCTTTCTTT. Combining the CDR3 with reference TRBV7-2 and TRBJ1-1 gives the whole variable domain GAGVSQSPSNKVTEKGKDVELRCDPISGHTALYWYRQSLGQGLEFLIYFQGNSAPDKSGLPSDRFSAERTGGSVSTLTIQRTQQEDSAVYLCASSLDPANTEAFFGQGTRLTVV.

The chain has TRBV28 and TRBJ1-5; 10 nucleotides match TRBD1. J lost 3 bases, V lost 5 bases, and 4 bases had no gene match. CDR3 length: 15 amino acids. CDR1 MDHEN and CDR2 SYDVKM come from the germline V gene. CDR3 sequence: CASSPGQGVNQPQHF. The CDR3 region has the DNA TGTGCCAGCAGTCCCGGACAGGGGGTCAATCAGCCCCAGCATTTT.

This clone was detected only once. The J gene is TRBJ2-2, the V gene TRBV6-6, with TRBD1 matching over 7 bases. Germline values: CDR1 MNHNY, CDR2 SVGAGI (reference sequence). V lost 11 bases to trimming and J lost 5 bases; unmatched junction nucleotides: 8. The CDR3 consists of 13 residues. CDR3: CAGLTGETGELFF. The CDR3 DNA sequence: TGTGCCGGACTTACAGGGGAAACCGGGGAGCTGTTTTTT.

This clone was recorded a few times. The V and J genes are TRBV10-3 and TRBJ1-6; D is undetermined. Germline loops: CDR1 ENHRY, CDR2 SYGVKD. This CDR3 comprises 12 residues. The V end was cut by 4 bases, the J end by 11 bases, with 9 bases between. CDR3 sequence: CAISADEAPLHF. The CDR3 DNA sequence: TGTGCCATCAGTGCCGATGAAGCACCCCTCCACTTT.

The chain employs TRBV2 and TRBJ1-6; TRBD1 might be the D (5 bases). This CDR3 spans 16 amino acids. Between the trimmed V and J ends, which lost 2 bases and 0 bases, there was a span of 8 bases. Germline V gene lookup returns CDR1 SNHLY and CDR2 FYNNEI. The CDR3 protein is CASSERGGSYNSPLHF. For the CDR3, the DNA is TGTGCCAGCAGTGAACGGGGGGGCTCCTATAATTCACCCCTCCACTTT.

The gene calls are TRBV19 and TRBJ1-4, with D maybe TRBD1 (6 bases). Germline V gene lookup returns CDR1 LNHDA and CDR2 SQIVND (reference sequence). The CDR3 consists of 16 residues. V was trimmed by 6 bases and J by 7 bases, leaving 21 bases between them. CDR3: CASSPKEAGDGEKLFF. Here the CDR3 DNA reads TGTGCCAGTAGCCCTAAGGAGGCAGGGGATGGTGAAAAACTGTTTTTT.

The chain couples TRBV19 to TRBJ1-2; 7 nucleotides agree with TRBD1. The CDR3 contains 13 residues. CDR1 LNHDA and CDR2 SQIVND come from the germline V gene (reference sequence). V was clipped by 6 bases and J by 7 bases; unmatched bases: 8. The CDR3 DNA reads as TGTGCCAGTAGCATCCAGGGGGAGAGTGGCTACACCTTC. Encoded protein: CASSIQGESGYTF.

This chain connects TRBV6-5 to TRBJ2-2; TRBD1 is a possible D gene (6 bases). The germline V gene has CDR1 MNHEY and CDR2 SVGAGI. The CDR3 length is 15 residues. The V end lost 6 bases, the J end lost 6 bases, and 17 bases lay between the germline ends. The CDR3 region has the DNA TGTGCCAGCAGACGAATCCAGGGGAGCGCCGGGGAGCTGTTTTTT. Protein: CASRRIQGSAGELFF.

The chain joins TRBV2 to TRBJ1-5, with 7 bases lining up with TRBD1. Germline V gene lookup returns CDR1 SNHLY and CDR2 FYNNEI. V trimming: 6 bases; J trimming: 1 base; junction bases outside the gene matches: 6. The CDR3 loop spans 15 amino acids. As DNA, the CDR3 is TGTGCCAGCAGAGCCGAGACAGGGAGCAATCAGCCCCAGCATTTT. Translating gives CASRAETGSNQPQHF.